Included here is one TCR beta chain sequence, with context. Its antigen has not been determined. The record has no base qualities; no much larger clone is one base away. The junction carries 14 bases between V and J, which are trimmed by 4 bases and 5 bases respectively. CDR1 is given as LNHNV and CDR2 as YYDKDF, both from the germline V gene (reference sequence). The CDR3 covers 14 residues, taking in both the cysteine and the phenylalanine. Here the CDR3 DNA is all that survives: 42 bases in frame from base 1. This record belongs to a study of multiple sclerosis patients with progressive multifocal leukoencephalopathy (dated 2019 in TCRdb). Study-level background: The study examined peripheral T and B cells of MS patients who developed PML (4 under natalizumab, 1 after alemtuzumab) and treated patients who did not. Two patients on natalizumab who later developed PML were tracked over time from before therapy, through 6 and 12 months, up to PML onset. The study was designed to detect JC virus-specific or public T-cell expansions arising at the time of PML onset. Broader findings and caveats from the paper: No common TRBV or TRBJ gene usage or preferential TRBV-TRBJ pairings were detected when PML developed. Given the small, descriptive cohort, it remained unclear whether the study findings reflect JC virus infection or general immunocompromise. TRB clones with frequency above 0.5% were observed only in PML patients, but the clones expanded at PML onset were found to be already present before and during natalizumab therapy. Less diverse TRB repertoires in most PML patients were suggested by lower normalized Shannon entropy, whereas values near 1 were observed in the natalizumab-treated controls. The analysis covered only peripheral blood, although cerebrospinal fluid or brain lymphocytes might be more informative for natalizumab-associated PML.

According to the study, the label for this sample's time point signals: time of PML onset. The treatment or condition label corresponds to: on natalizumab therapy at sampling. Diagnosis of PML relied on clinical and MRI findings, with confirmation coming from detection of JC virus DNA in cerebrospinal fluid. In the natalizumab-treated patients, PML was found to develop after between roughly 15 and 60 months of natalizumab therapy. Interferon beta had previously been received by all listed patients, and all PML patients were female. Blood samples for T3 were taken at PML onset. Isolation of peripheral blood mononuclear cells was performed by Ficoll-Hypaque density gradient centrifugation. Amplification of TRB CDR3 regions from genomic DNA was performed at survey-level depth using the immunoSEQ two-step multiplex PCR. Each PCR was spiked with synthetic inline TR CDR3 controls spanning all V-J pairings to estimate template counts and remove amplification bias. Reads were processed so that amplification and sequencing bias were reduced, and quantification was performed against synthetic TR CDR3 analogs. Per the source publication's procedure: Raw data were processed in ImmunoSEQ Analyzer, removing out-of-frame sequences and CDR3s with stop codons, and genes were named by IMGT nomenclature. Normalized Shannon entropy, defined as 1 minus Pielou's evenness, served as the summary measure of repertoire diversity. TRB sequences were considered identical only when V gene, J gene and CDR3 were shared. Public PML clonotypes were defined as CDR3s shared by two or more PML-onset samples but absent from earlier samples, from controls, and from public databases. Position-by-position CDR3 amino acid composition was analyzed in Skylign with the observed count method. TCRdb holds this immuneACCESS table with in-frame rearrangements only. Some clones are missing; in checked studies, unresolved V genes explain under half, and the rest has no known cause. V and J calls and clone size are as listed in that table; D and trimming were resolved from the DNA. This sample comprises tens of thousands of clones, about 90% of them detected only once. Of the sample, 3% to 3.5% is held by the ten largest clones.

Recombination linked TRBV15 to TRBJ2-5; there is no confident call for the D gene. This clonotype originated in a human donor with progressive multifocal leukoencephalopathy. The input for sequencing was PBMCs, taken from a patient treated with natalizumab. The CDR3 here reads CATSIVGSRETQYF. The DNA reads as follows: TGTGCCACCAGCATAGTGGGTAGTCGGGAGACCCAGTACTTC.